The 26 T cell receptor beta chains reported below all come from one sample, sequenced in a study of immune characterization of retroperitoneal liposarcoma. TCRdb called the PCR reads again in MiXCR, with one record for every CDR3 protein. The data contain more than 6,000 distinct CDR3 sequences, roughly 30% of them seen just once; the ten biggest clones take up under 45%. The specimen sequenced was blood. The receptors were sampled from a male donor with retroperitoneal liposarcoma.

This clonotype was recorded at least ten times. The V call is TRBV27, the J call TRBJ2-3; D might be TRBD1 or TRBD2, each matching 5 bases. This CDR3 contains 14 residues. V was trimmed by 5 bases and J by 5 bases, leaving 14 bases between them. Looked up from germline, CDR1 is MNHEY and CDR2 is SMNVEV (reference sequence). The CDR3 loop is CASSPWDRGDTQYF. The CDR3 bases are TGTGCCAGCAGTCCATGGGACCGAGGAGATACGCAGTATTTT.

This clonotype occurred many times. The chain links TRBV12-3 or TRBV12-4 to TRBJ2-1; 12 bases map to TRBD2. Unmatched junction bases numbered 8, after V lost 8 bases and J lost 3 bases. CDR3 size: 16 residues. Here the CDR3 reads CASRTSGKRGYNEQFF. DNA of the CDR3: TGTGCCAGCCGGACTAGCGGGAAGAGGGGCTACAATGAGCAGTTCTTC.

This clonotype was counted ten times or more. V and J are TRBV7-2 and TRBJ2-1, with TRBD2 matching over 14 bases. The V segment lost 1 base and the J segment 7 bases; nucleotides outside the gene matches: 6. The germline V gene encodes CDR1 SGHTA and CDR2 FQGNSA. The CDR3 extends over 17 amino acids. This CDR3 reads CASSLGRGLAGVNEQFF. In nucleotides, the CDR3 is TGTGCCAGCAGCTTAGGGAGGGGACTAGCGGGAGTGAATGAGCAGTTCTTC.

V gene TRBV7-3 combines with J gene TRBJ2-1, with 11 bases matching TRBD2. CDR1 is SGHTA and CDR2 is FQGTGA in the germline V gene. The CDR3 spans 16 residues. Trimming cost V 3 bases and J 1 base; bases outside gene matches: 2. CDR3 nucleotides: TGTGCCAGCAGCTTTTCTAGCGGGAGGTCCTACAATGAGCAGTTCTTC. It is translated as CASSFSSGRSYNEQFF.

This clonotype was counted only a few times. V gene TRBV19 combines with J gene TRBJ1-2; 9 positions agree with TRBD1. The CDR3 is 15 residues long. Germline-derived CDR1 and CDR2 are LNHDA and SQIVND (reference sequence). V was clipped by 6 bases and J by 2 bases; unmatched bases: 7. The CDR3: CASRFTGGANYGYTF. The CDR3 nucleotides are TGTGCCAGTAGATTCACAGGGGGCGCGAACTATGGCTACACCTTC.

This clonotype is medium-sized within its sample. V is TRBV28 and J is TRBJ2-1; 8 nucleotides match TRBD2. With V trimmed by 8 bases and J by 9 bases, 12 bases remained unmatched. The germline V gene has CDR1 MDHEN and CDR2 SYDVKM. The CDR3 contains 14 residues. The CDR3 sequence: CASLGEREIGEQFF. The CDR3 bases are TGTGCCAGCCTAGGGGAGCGGGAGATTGGTGAGCAGTTCTTC.

This clonotype has ten or more counts. The chain uses TRBV6-1 and TRBJ2-1, with 8 bases matching TRBD2. The CDR3 has 15 residues. The germline V gene encodes CDR1 MNHNS and CDR2 SASEGT. With V trimmed by 7 bases and J by 5 bases, 10 bases remained unmatched. The CDR3 DNA reads as TGTGCCAGCAAGGGCGGGAGGAAATGGGACAATGAGCAGTTCTTC. Its translation is CASKGGRKWDNEQFF.

The CDR3 is CSASSGRVMNTEAFF. The CDR3 DNA follows: TGCAGTGCTAGTTCCGGGCGCGTGATGAACACTGAAGCTTTCTTT. The V gene is TRBV20-1, the J gene TRBJ1-1; D not resolved. CDR1 and CDR2 (germline): DFQATT, SNEGSKA (reference sequence). The germline V and J ends were trimmed by 3 bases and 0 bases, with 14 bases remaining between them. The length of the CDR3 is 15 residues.

This chain connects TRBV12-3 or TRBV12-4 to TRBJ2-1, with 7 bases fitting TRBD1. Matching the DNA end better, TRBJ2-5 makes the J call doubtful. This CDR3 spans 14 amino acids. DNA for the CDR3: TGTGCCAGCAGTTCCTCCGACAGGGAAGAGACCCAGTACTTC. Amino acids: CASSSSDREETQYF.

The J gene is TRBJ2-1, the V gene TRBV11-1, with 7 bases fitting TRBD2. The DNA matches TRBJ2-5 better at its end, which makes the J call doubtful. This CDR3 contains 13 residues. Germline lookup yields CDR1 SGHAT and CDR2 FQDESV (reference sequence). In DNA form, the CDR3 reads TGTGCCAGCAGCGTCCTAGCGGAAGAGACCCAGTACTTC. Protein: CASSVLAEETQYF.

The chain is built from TRBV12-3 or TRBV12-4 and TRBJ1-1; D ambiguous. The V and J ends lost 7 bases and 1 base respectively, with 10 bases between them. This CDR3 is 13 amino acids long. The CDR3 protein is CASTPTENTEAFF. CDR3 nucleotides: TGTGCCAGCACCCCTACAGAGAACACTGAAGCTTTCTTT.

This clonotype was detected only a few times. The chain is built from TRBV5-6 and TRBJ1-5; 8 bases fit TRBD1. This CDR3 spans 14 amino acids. The ends lost 4 bases at V and 5 bases at J; junction bases unmatched: 5. Germline CDR1 is SGHDT and CDR2 is YYEEEE. CDR3 amino acids: CASSRTGRDQPQHF. The CDR3 nucleotides are TGTGCCAGCAGCCGGACAGGGCGGGATCAGCCCCAGCATTTT.

This clonotype came up many times. The CDR3 region has the DNA TGTGCCAGCAGCCCCAGCCCGGGACAGGGGGCGGCAGATACGCAGTATTTT. Residues: CASSPSPGQGAADTQYF. The J gene is TRBJ2-3, the V gene TRBV7-9; 12 nucleotides align to TRBD1. The V and J ends lost 5 bases and 4 bases, in that order; junction bases with no gene match: 10. Germline-derived CDR1 and CDR2 are SEHNR and FQNEAQ (reference sequence). There are 17 residues in the CDR3.

In its sample, this clonotype was seen many times. The chain recombines TRBV6-5 with TRBJ2-5, with TRBD1 as a possible D gene (6 bases). The V gene lost 6 bases and the J gene lost 4 bases, with 18 bases spanning the gap. The germline V gene has CDR1 MNHEY and CDR2 SVGAGI. The CDR3 sequence is 15 residues long. CDR3 nucleotide sequence: TGTGCCAGCAGAAAGACAGGCAGGGGTGGAGAGACCCAGTACTTC. The encoded protein is CASRKTGRGGETQYF.

The chain employs TRBV11-3 and TRBJ1-1; D is unresolved. Germline V lookup: CDR1 SGHNT, CDR2 YENEEA. Trimming cost V 0 bases and J 1 base, with 12 bases left between them. The CDR3 contains 16 residues. The CDR3 loop reads CASSLDRGIGNTEAFF. The CDR3 DNA reads as TGTGCCAGCAGCTTAGATCGTGGGATCGGGAACACTGAAGCTTTCTTT.

This clonotype was seen many times. This chain connects TRBV11-3 to TRBJ2-3; possibly TRBD1 or TRBD2 for D (6 bases each). Germline CDR1 and CDR2: SGHNT and YENEEA. Trimming removed 0 bases from V and 3 bases from J, with 13 bases in between. The length of the CDR3 is 16 residues. CDR3 residues: CASSLDAGHSTDTQYF. As DNA, the CDR3 is TGTGCCAGCAGCTTAGACGCGGGACATTCTACAGATACGCAGTATTTT.

The chain carries TRBV6-6 and TRBJ2-3, with D possibly being TRBD2 (6 bases). The germline V and J ends were trimmed by 4 bases and 7 bases, with 18 bases remaining between them. The CDR3 consists of 15 residues. CDR1 and CDR2 from the germline V gene are MNHNY and SVGAGI (reference sequence). The DNA of the CDR3 is TGTGCCAGCAGTTCTCCGGGAGTAGTGGCAAATACGCAGTATTTT. Its translation is CASSSPGVVANTQYF.

The chain couples TRBV11-2 to TRBJ1-3, with D unresolved. V was shortened by 2 bases and J by 11 bases, with 16 bases between the two germline ends. The CDR3 has 14 residues. Germline loops: CDR1 SGHAT, CDR2 FQNNGV. The CDR3 protein is CASSLPGRKGPIYF. As DNA, the CDR3 is TGTGCCAGCAGCTTACCGGGTCGAAAAGGACCCATATATTTT.

This CDR3 is CASTPGVNEKLFF. DNA for the CDR3: TGTGCTTCAACCCCGGGGGTTAATGAAAAACTGTTTTTT. The rearrangement joins TRBV12-5 to TRBJ1-4; possibly TRBD1 for D (5 bases). The V and J ends lost 11 bases and 4 bases respectively, with 14 bases between them. The length of the CDR3 is 13 residues. Germline lookup yields CDR1 LGHNT and CDR2 FRNRAP.

This clonotype has at least ten counts. This sequence joins TRBV18 and TRBJ2-3; 8 bases are a match to TRBD1. Looked up from germline, CDR1 is KGHSH and CDR2 is LQKENI. The CDR3 is 17 residues long. V dropped 3 bases and J dropped 2; count of bases not matched to a gene: 10. The DNA for the CDR3 is TGTGCCAGCTCACCCCGGGCGACAGGGGTGCTCACAGATACGCAGTATTTT. This sequence encodes CASSPRATGVLTDTQYF.

This chain joins TRBV6-6 and TRBJ1-3; D is possibly TRBD1 (5 bases). The length of the CDR3 is 14 residues. Germline CDR1 and CDR2: MNHNY and SVGAGI (reference sequence). The germline V and J ends were trimmed by 7 bases and 4 bases, with 14 bases remaining between them. Here the CDR3 reads CASTTGGLGNTIYF. The CDR3 bases are TGTGCCAGCACCACAGGAGGCCTCGGAAACACCATATATTTT.

The chain uses TRBV11-3 and TRBJ2-1; 9 bases are a match to TRBD1. The CDR3 runs 14 residues. The junction had 5 bases not matched to a gene; V was cut back by 7 bases and J by 4 bases. The V gene's germline CDR1 is SGHNT and CDR2 YENEEA. CDR3 DNA sequence: TGTGCCAGCACCCCGACAGGGGGATACAATGAGCAGTTCTTC. It specifies CASTPTGGYNEQFF.

The rearrangement joins TRBV19 to TRBJ2-1, with D possibly being TRBD2 (5 bases). Germline V gene data show CDR1 as LNHDA and CDR2 as SQIVND (reference sequence). Trimming took 6 bases from V and 6 from J, leaving 12 bases between them. CDR3 size: 13 residues. CDR3 in amino acids: CASSPRGFNEQFF. CDR3 DNA: TGTGCCAGTAGCCCTCGGGGTTTCAATGAGCAGTTCTTC. The full variable domain, its missing parts supplied by reference TRBV19 and TRBJ2-1, is DGGITQSPKYLFRKEGQNVTLSCEQNLNHDAMYWYRQDPGQGLRLIYYSQIVNDFQKGDIAEGYSVSREKKESFPLTVTSAQKNPTAFYLCASSPRGFNEQFFGPGTRLTVL.

This clonotype has at least ten counts. V is TRBV6-1 and J is TRBJ2-3, with 9 bases fitting TRBD2. Germline CDR1 and CDR2: MNHNS and SASEGT. V was clipped by 11 bases and J by 2 bases; unmatched bases: 11. The CDR3 loop spans 15 amino acids. The CDR3 nucleotides read TGTGCCGGCCACCAACAGCGGGGGGCCACAGATACGCAGTATTTT. It codes for CAGHQQRGATDTQYF.

The chain recombines TRBV4-1 with TRBJ2-3; D uncertain. This CDR3 region has 14 residues. Germline V gene lookup returns CDR1 MGHRA and CDR2 YSYEKL. V lost 0 bases, J lost 2 bases, and 6 bases lay in between. The CDR3 reads CASSQDEYTDTQYF. DNA of the CDR3: TGCGCCAGCAGCCAAGATGAGTACACAGATACGCAGTATTTT.

This clonotype has ten or more counts. This chain joins TRBV11-3 and TRBJ2-2, with D tentatively TRBD1 (6 bases). The length of the CDR3 is 17 residues. Per the germline V gene, CDR1 is SGHNT and CDR2 is YENEEA. The V and J ends lost 5 bases and 0 bases respectively, with 16 bases between them. In DNA, the CDR3 is TGTGCCAGCAGCCCCGAGGGGGTTGGTGCGAACACCGGGGAGCTGTTTTTT. This gives the protein CASSPEGVGANTGELFF.